The 21 T cell receptor beta chains below all came from one sample that was sequenced in a study of a mutant IDH1 vaccine in newly diagnosed glioma. No antigen is known for these receptors. Time point specified: week 11, during vaccination. Topical imiquimod accompanied each vaccine dose, which consisted of 300 ug of mutant IDH1 20-mer peptide. TCRdb keeps only in-frame clones here, not all; method: immunoSEQ multiplex PCR. The sample yields 110,000 or so clones, approximately 87% seen once. The specimen comprised PBMCs, sampled from a glioma patient whose treatment included an IDH1 peptide vaccine. The receptors were sampled from a woman between 45 and 65 years old with glioma.

In DNA form, the CDR3 reads TGTGCCAGCAGTTTAGCGGACAGGAGGTACGAGCAGTACTTC. Protein product: CASSLADRRYEQYF. The rearrangement uses TRBV28 and TRBJ2-7; 7 bases are shared with TRBD1. The CDR3 is 14 amino acids. Germline CDR1 is MDHEN and CDR2 is SYDVKM. With 2 bases clipped from V and 4 bases from J, the junction kept 5 bases outside the gene matches.

The count of this clone is one. The J gene is TRBJ1-4, the V gene TRBV28; D is ambiguous. This CDR3 has 13 amino acids. Germline V gives CDR1 MDHEN, CDR2 SYDVKM. The V end was cut by 5 bases, the J end by 7 bases, with 11 bases between. This chain's CDR3 is CASSPLEGEKLFF. The CDR3 DNA is TGTGCCAGCAGTCCACTTGAGGGTGAAAAACTGTTTTTT.

This chain connects TRBV13 to TRBJ2-7, with no clear D. The CDR3 contains 12 residues. Germline V gene data show CDR1 as PRHDT and CDR2 as FYEKMQ (reference sequence). V was clipped by 0 bases and J by 5 bases, with 5 bases between them. The DNA of the CDR3 is TGTGCCAGCAGCTTAGGTCGCCACGAGCAGTACTTC. It translates to CASSLGRHEQYF.

The chain joins TRBV19 to TRBJ1-4; D ambiguous. Germline V gives CDR1 LNHDA, CDR2 SQIVND (reference sequence). The CDR3 runs to 14 residues. V was trimmed by 3 bases and J by 8 bases, leaving 13 bases between them. The CDR3 here is CASSMPPGDEKLFF. As DNA, the CDR3 is TGTGCCAGTAGTATGCCGCCAGGCGACGAAAAACTGTTTTTT.

This clone occurred once. V and J are TRBV18 and TRBJ2-7, with 7 bases identical to TRBD1. The germline V gene has CDR1 KGHSH and CDR2 LQKENI. V was clipped by 2 bases and J by 4 bases; unmatched bases: 5. CDR3 size: 14 residues. The CDR3 nucleotides are TGTGCCAGCTCACCATCCACACAGGGGTACGAGCAGTACTTC. Amino acids: CASSPSTQGYEQYF.

The J gene is TRBJ2-7, the V gene TRBV2; the match to TRBD2 covers 9 bases. Germline loops: CDR1 SNHLY, CDR2 FYNNEI. Trimming removed 6 bases from V and 7 bases from J; junction bases left unmatched: 10. The CDR3 has 14 amino acids. The CDR3 DNA reads TGTGCCAGCAGGATGTGGGGACTAGCCGGGGAGCAGTACTTC. It encodes CASRMWGLAGEQYF.

V and J are TRBV7-3 and TRBJ2-6; 9 bases map to TRBD1. V trimming: 4 bases; J trimming: 0 bases; junction bases outside the gene matches: 4. The CDR3 is 17 amino acids. CDR1 is SGHTA and CDR2 is FQGTGA in the germline V gene. The CDR3 bases are TGTGCCAGCAGCTCCGGGACAGGGATCTCTGGGGCCAACGTCCTGACTTTC. Translating gives CASSSGTGISGANVLTF.

This clone was picked up one time. The chain recombines TRBV5-6 with TRBJ2-7, with 7 positions matching TRBD1. The CDR3 is 14 residues long. Germline CDR1 SGHDT, CDR2 YYEEEE. The V gene end was trimmed by 5 bases and the J gene end by 2 bases; junction bases not matched to a gene: 7. The CDR3 loop reads CASSRRDSTYEQYF. The CDR3 DNA is TGTGCCAGCAGTCGCCGGGACAGCACCTACGAGCAGTACTTC. Drawing the rest from reference TRBV5-6 and TRBJ2-7, the complete variable domain is DAGVTQSPTHLIKTRGQQVTLRCSPKSGHDTVSWYQQALGQGPQFIFQYYEEEERQRGNFPDRFSGHQFPNYSSELNVNALLLGDSALYLCASSRRDSTYEQYFGPGTRLTVT.

The rearrangement uses TRBV21-1 and TRBJ1-5. TRBV21-1 is described as a pseudogene. The CDR3 extends over 13 amino acids. The CDR3 DNA sequence: TGTGCCAGCAGCAAAGGGAGTTATCAGCCCCAGCATTTT. Translation gives CASSKGSYQPQHF.

The CDR3 protein is CASSAGVHSYEQYF. The CDR3 DNA is TGTGCCAGCAGCGCCGGGGTCCATTCCTACGAGCAGTACTTC. This rearrangement joins TRBV9 to TRBJ2-7; D possibly corresponds to TRBD2 (5 bases). The CDR3 loop spans 14 amino acids. Looked up from germline, CDR1 is SGDLS and CDR2 is YYNGEE. Trimming took off 3 bases at V and 1 base at J, with 11 bases between the two ends.

V gene TRBV2 combines with J gene TRBJ1-5; tentatively, D is TRBD1 (6 bases). Germline V gene lookup returns CDR1 SNHLY and CDR2 FYNNEI. The CDR3 contains 14 residues. V gave up 0 bases and J gave up 7 bases, with 10 bases separating them. CDR3 sequence reads: CASSEASGAQPQHF. DNA for the CDR3: TGTGCCAGCAGTGAAGCCTCAGGGGCCCAGCCCCAGCATTTT.

V gene TRBV30 combines with J gene TRBJ2-2; 8 bases match TRBD1. CDR3 length: 14 amino acids. The V gene's germline CDR1 is GTSNPN and CDR2 SVGIG (reference sequence). Losses at the gene ends were 5 bases for V and 0 bases for J; bases not matched to a gene: 2. The CDR3 sequence is CAWRQGTNTGELFF. DNA for the CDR3: TGTGCCTGGCGACAGGGGACGAACACCGGGGAGCTGTTTTTT.

V and J are TRBV19 and TRBJ2-3; maybe TRBD1 (6 bases). The CDR3 is 14 residues long. With 5 bases removed from V and 2 bases from J, the gap between germline ends came to 11 bases. Germline V gives CDR1 LNHDA, CDR2 SQIVND (reference sequence). The CDR3 DNA sequence: TGTGCCAGTAGTCCGGGACAACTCACAGATACGCAGTATTTT. This gives the protein CASSPGQLTDTQYF.

The chain couples TRBV10-3 to TRBJ2-5; the D is unclear. The end of the DNA fits TRBJ2-7 better, so the J call may be wrong. Germline loops: CDR1 ENHRY, CDR2 SYGVKD. CDR3 length equals 15 residues. The CDR3 spells CAISESAGNSYEQYF. CDR3 nucleotide sequence: TGTGCCATCAGTGAGTCAGCAGGTAATTCCTACGAGCAGTACTTC.

The rearrangement uses TRBV27 and TRBJ1-2; D not certain. Trimming took 5 bases from V and 0 from J, leaving 13 bases between them. From germline, CDR1 is MNHEY and CDR2 SMNVEV (reference sequence). The CDR3 sequence is 15 residues long. The CDR3 protein is CASSPASFSNYGYTF. CDR3 nucleotide sequence: TGTGCCAGCAGTCCAGCCTCTTTTTCTAACTATGGCTACACCTTC.

The genes are TRBV27 and TRBJ1-6; D gene unclear. In germline, CDR1 is MNHEY, CDR2 SMNVEV (reference sequence). V was shortened by 5 bases and J by 13 bases, with 12 bases between the two germline ends. There are 12 residues in the CDR3. The CDR3 loop is CASSPDGRPLHF. DNA of the CDR3: TGTGCCAGCAGTCCGGACGGTCGGCCCCTCCACTTT.

The rearrangement links TRBV7-2 to TRBJ1-1; TRBD1 might be the D (6 bases). Trimming removed 5 bases from V and 1 base from J, with 14 bases in between. The germline V gene has CDR1 SGHTA and CDR2 FQGNSA. The CDR3 totals 15 residues. CDR3 sequence reads: CASSPGTRRNTEAFF. CDR3 nucleotide sequence: TGTGCCAGCAGCCCAGGGACAAGGAGGAACACTGAAGCTTTCTTT. Full variable domain (outside the CDR3, taken from reference TRBV7-2 and TRBJ1-1): GAGVSQSPSNKVTEKGKDVELRCDPISGHTALYWYRQSLGQGLEFLIYFQGNSAPDKSGLPSDRFSAERTGGSVSTLTIQRTQQEDSAVYLCASSPGTRRNTEAFFGQGTRLTVV.

This chain uses TRBV5-1 with TRBJ1-3; 7 nucleotides match TRBD1. CDR3 length equals 15 residues. The V gene's germline CDR1 is SGHRS and CDR2 YFSETQ. V shed 0 bases and J 8 bases; nucleotides not matched to a gene: 8. CDR3 protein: CASSLEGQRTDTIYF. The CDR3 DNA is TGCGCCAGCAGCTTGGAGGGACAGAGAACGGACACCATATATTTT. The entire variable domain, with the rest obtained from reference TRBV5-1 and TRBJ1-3, is as follows: KAGVTQTPRYLIKTRGQQVTLSCSPISGHRSVSWYQQTPGQGLQFLFEYFSETQRNKGNFPGRFSGRQFSNSRSEMNVSTLELGDSALYLCASSLEGQRTDTIYFGEGSWLTVV.

The chain uses TRBV27 and TRBJ2-6, with unresolved D. In germline, CDR1 is MNHEY, CDR2 SMNVEV (reference sequence). V lost 0 bases and J lost 0, with 6 bases in between. The CDR3 contains 16 residues. The CDR3 reads CASSLSSYSGANVLTF. CDR3 nucleotides: TGTGCCAGCAGTTTATCGTCGTACTCTGGGGCCAACGTCCTGACTTTC. Filled out from reference TRBV27 and TRBJ2-6, the complete variable domain reads EAQVTQNPRYLITVTGKKLTVTCSQNMNHEYMSWYRQDPGLGLRQIYYSMNVEVTDKGDVPEGYKVSRKEKRNFPLILESPSPNQTSLYFCASSLSSYSGANVLTFGAGSRLTVL.

The chain carries TRBV9 and TRBJ1-1; 7 bases are shared with TRBD1. CDR1 and CDR2 (germline): SGDLS, YYNGEE. The CDR3 has 12 residues. The V segment lost 1 base and the J segment 8 bases; nucleotides outside the gene matches: 2. The chain's CDR3 is CASSVNRGEAFF. Here the CDR3 DNA reads TGTGCCAGCAGCGTAAACAGGGGAGAAGCTTTCTTT.

This clone was found once. V gene TRBV18 combines with J gene TRBJ2-3; 9 positions agree with TRBD2. The V segment lost 4 bases and the J segment 0 bases; nucleotides outside the gene matches: 8. CDR3 size: 17 residues. The germline CDR1 and CDR2 sequences are KGHSH and LQKENI. CDR3 sequence (DNA): TGTGCCAGCTCACTAGCGGGAGTCTCCCCTAGCACAGATACGCAGTATTTT. This codes for CASSLAGVSPSTDTQYF.